The 6 T cell receptor beta chains below come from one sample, sequenced in a study of blood T cell repertoires in COVID-19. The method was immunoSEQ multiplex PCR; TCRdb's version includes in-frame clones alone and lacks a portion of them. The data contain approximately 26,000 clones, roughly three quarters of them singletons. Material: peripheral blood. The receptors stem from a man older than 75 with active or convalescent COVID-19.

The V call is TRBV6-5, the J call TRBJ2-7; the match to TRBD2 covers 9 bases. Germline V lookup: CDR1 MNHEY, CDR2 SVGAGI. J was trimmed by 5 bases and V by 0 bases; bases with no gene match: 5. The length of the CDR3 is 15 residues. The CDR3 loop reads CASSYSGGRVHEQYF. CDR3 nucleotide sequence: TGTGCCAGCAGTTACTCTGGCGGGAGGGTGCACGAGCAGTACTTC.

This chain connects TRBV5-4 to TRBJ2-7; D perhaps matches TRBD1 (5 bases). Trimming took 1 base from V and 2 from J, leaving 7 bases between them. CDR1 and CDR2 from the germline V gene are SGHNT and YYREEE (reference sequence). CDR3 size: 13 residues. CDR3: CASSLQGAYEQYF. CDR3 DNA sequence: TGTGCCAGCAGCTTGCAGGGCGCCTACGAGCAGTACTTC.

The J gene is TRBJ1-1, the V gene TRBV7-6, with TRBD1 identical over 10 bases. Germline V CDR1 and CDR2: SGHVS, FNYEAQ. There are 15 residues in the CDR3. V trimming: 1 base; J trimming: 3 bases; junction bases outside the gene matches: 2. In DNA form, the CDR3 reads TGTGCCAGCAGCTTAGGGGGGACAGGGGACACTGAAGCTTTCTTT. Amino acids: CASSLGGTGDTEAFF.

J is TRBJ2-5 and V is TRBV7-2; TRBD2 aligns across 9 bases. V shed 6 bases and J 4 bases; nucleotides not matched to a gene: 9. Germline V gene data show CDR1 as SGHTA and CDR2 as FQGNSA. CDR3 size: 15 residues. The CDR3 DNA reads TGTGCCAGCAGGAGGCGGGAGGGTTGGGGAGAGACCCAGTACTTC. Translation: CASRRREGWGETQYF.

The chain has TRBV4-1 and TRBJ1-3; a possible D gene is TRBD1 (5 bases). Germline V gene data show CDR1 as MGHRA and CDR2 as YSYEKL. The CDR3 runs to 16 residues. The V end lost 1 base, the J end lost 2 bases, and 12 bases lay between the germline ends. The CDR3: CASSQVGIGAGNTIYF. CDR3 bases: TGCGCCAGCAGCCAAGTTGGGATAGGGGCTGGAAACACCATATATTTT.

This chain uses TRBV28 with TRBJ2-7, with D possibly TRBD1 on 5 matching bases. V lost 2 bases to trimming and J lost 3 bases, with 17 bases between them. Germline assignment: CDR1 MDHEN and CDR2 SYDVKM. CDR3 length equals 16 residues. CDR3 sequence: CASSLEKPGIRYEQYF. In DNA form, the CDR3 reads TGTGCCAGCAGTTTAGAGAAGCCAGGGATTCGCTACGAGCAGTACTTC.